Sequencing of this T cell receptor (beta chain) was carried out in a study of cytomegalovirus exposure and HLA in healthy donors. Looked up from germline, CDR1 is SEHNR and CDR2 is FQNEAQ (reference sequence). V was pared by 0 bases and J by 3 bases, with 3 bases between. The CDR3 is made up of 14 amino acids. PCR primers comprised 60 Vbeta and 13 Jbeta primers. Profiling relied on immunoSEQ multiplex PCR, and the TCRdb table lists in-frame clones only, not all of them. The sample lists tens of thousands of clones; approximately 70% were seen once. The chain employs TRBV7-9 and TRBJ1-6; D gene unclear. The receptor was derived from a man in his sixties in good health and CMV-seropositive. The material sequenced was PBMCs. CDR3 nucleotides: TGTGCCAGCAGCTTAGCCAGCTATAATTCACCCCTCCACTTT. Its protein is CASSLASYNSPLHF.